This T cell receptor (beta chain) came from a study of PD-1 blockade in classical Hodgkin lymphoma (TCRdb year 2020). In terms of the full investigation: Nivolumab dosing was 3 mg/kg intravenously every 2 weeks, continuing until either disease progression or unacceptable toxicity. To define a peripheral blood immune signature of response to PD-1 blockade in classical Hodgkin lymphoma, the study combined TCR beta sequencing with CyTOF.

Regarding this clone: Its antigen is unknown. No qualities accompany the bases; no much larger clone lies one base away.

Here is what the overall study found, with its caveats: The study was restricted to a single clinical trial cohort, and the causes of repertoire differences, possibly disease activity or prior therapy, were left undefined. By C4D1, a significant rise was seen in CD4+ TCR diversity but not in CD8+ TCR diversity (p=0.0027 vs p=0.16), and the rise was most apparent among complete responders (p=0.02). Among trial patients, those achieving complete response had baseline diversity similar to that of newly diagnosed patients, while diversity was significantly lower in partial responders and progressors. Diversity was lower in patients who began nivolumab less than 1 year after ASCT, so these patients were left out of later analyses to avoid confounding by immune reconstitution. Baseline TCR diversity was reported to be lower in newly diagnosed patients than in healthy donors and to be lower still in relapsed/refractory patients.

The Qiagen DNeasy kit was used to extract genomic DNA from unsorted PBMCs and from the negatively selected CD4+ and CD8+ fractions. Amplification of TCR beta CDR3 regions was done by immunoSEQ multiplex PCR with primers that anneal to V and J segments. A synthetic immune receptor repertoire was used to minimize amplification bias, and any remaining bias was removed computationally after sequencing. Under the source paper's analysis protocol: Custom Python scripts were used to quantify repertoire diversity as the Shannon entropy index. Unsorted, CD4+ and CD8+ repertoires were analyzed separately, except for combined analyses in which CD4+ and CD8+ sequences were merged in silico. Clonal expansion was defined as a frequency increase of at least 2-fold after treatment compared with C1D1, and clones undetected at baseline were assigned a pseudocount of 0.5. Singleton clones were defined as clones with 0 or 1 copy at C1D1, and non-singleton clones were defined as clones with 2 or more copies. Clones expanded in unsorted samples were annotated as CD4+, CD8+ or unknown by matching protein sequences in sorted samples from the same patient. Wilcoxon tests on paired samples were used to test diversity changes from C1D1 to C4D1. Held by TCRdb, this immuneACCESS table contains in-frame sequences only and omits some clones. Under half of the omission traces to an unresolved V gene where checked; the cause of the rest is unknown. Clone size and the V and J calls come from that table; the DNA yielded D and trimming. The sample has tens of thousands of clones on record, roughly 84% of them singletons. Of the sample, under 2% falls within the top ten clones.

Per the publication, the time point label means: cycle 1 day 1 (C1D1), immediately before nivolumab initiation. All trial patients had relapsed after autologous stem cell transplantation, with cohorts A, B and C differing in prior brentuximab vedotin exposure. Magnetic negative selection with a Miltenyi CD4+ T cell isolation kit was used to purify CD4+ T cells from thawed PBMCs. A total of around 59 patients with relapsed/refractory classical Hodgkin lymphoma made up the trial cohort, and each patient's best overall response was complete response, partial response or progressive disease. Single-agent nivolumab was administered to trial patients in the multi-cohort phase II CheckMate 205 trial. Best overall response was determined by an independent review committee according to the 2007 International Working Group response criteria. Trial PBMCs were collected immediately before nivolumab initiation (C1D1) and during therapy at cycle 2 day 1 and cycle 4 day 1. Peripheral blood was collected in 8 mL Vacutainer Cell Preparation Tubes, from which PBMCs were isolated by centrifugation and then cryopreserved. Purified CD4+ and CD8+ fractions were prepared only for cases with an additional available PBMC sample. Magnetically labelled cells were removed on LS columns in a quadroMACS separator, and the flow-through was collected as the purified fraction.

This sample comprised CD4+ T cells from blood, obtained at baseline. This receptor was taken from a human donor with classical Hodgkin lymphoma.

The nucleotides read TGTGCCAGTAGTCTCCCTACACAGGGTTTCTATGGCTACACCTTC. It specifies CASSLPTQGFYGYTF. The rearrangement joined TRBV19 to TRBJ1-2; tentative D gene TRBD1, with 6 bases matching. Taken from cysteine to phenylalanine, the CDR3 has 15 residues. Only the CDR3 DNA is retained, 45 bases long and in frame from the first base. V sheds 5 bases and J sheds 4 bases, leaving 17 bases between their ends. The germline V gene (reference sequence) gives CDR1 as LNHDA and CDR2 as SQIVND.